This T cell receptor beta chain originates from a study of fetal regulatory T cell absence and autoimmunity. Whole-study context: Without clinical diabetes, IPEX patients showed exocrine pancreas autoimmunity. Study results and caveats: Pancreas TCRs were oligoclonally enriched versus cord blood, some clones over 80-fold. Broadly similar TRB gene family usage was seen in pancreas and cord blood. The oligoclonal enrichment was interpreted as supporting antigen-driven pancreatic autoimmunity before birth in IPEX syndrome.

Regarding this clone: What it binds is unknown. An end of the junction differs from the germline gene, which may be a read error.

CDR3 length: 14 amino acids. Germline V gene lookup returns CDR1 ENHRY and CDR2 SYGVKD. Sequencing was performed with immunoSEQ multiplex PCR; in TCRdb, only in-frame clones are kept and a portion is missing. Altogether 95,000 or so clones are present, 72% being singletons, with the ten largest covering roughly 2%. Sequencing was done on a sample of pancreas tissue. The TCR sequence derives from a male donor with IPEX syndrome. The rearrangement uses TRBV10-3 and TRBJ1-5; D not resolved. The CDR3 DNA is TGTGCCAGCAGTAGGGTCGCGAGCAATCAGCCCCAGCATTTT. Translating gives CASSRVASNQPQHF.